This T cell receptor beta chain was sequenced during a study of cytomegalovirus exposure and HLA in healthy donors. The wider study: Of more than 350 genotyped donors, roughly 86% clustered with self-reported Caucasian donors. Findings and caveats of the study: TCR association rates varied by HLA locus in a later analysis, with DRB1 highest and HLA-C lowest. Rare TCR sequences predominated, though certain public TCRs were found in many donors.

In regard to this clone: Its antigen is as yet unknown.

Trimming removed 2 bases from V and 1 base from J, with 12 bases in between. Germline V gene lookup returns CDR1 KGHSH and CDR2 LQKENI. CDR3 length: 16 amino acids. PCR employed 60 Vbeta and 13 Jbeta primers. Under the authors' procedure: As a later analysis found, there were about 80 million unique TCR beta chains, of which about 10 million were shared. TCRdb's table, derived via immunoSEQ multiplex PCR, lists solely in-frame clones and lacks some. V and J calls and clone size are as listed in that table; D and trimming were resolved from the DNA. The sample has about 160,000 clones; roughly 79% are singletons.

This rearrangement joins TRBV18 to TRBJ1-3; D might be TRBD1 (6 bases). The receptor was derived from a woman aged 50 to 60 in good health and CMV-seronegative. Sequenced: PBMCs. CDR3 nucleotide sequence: TGTGCCAGCTCACCATCTAGGGGGAAGTCTGGAAACACCATATATTTT. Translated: CASSPSRGKSGNTIYF.